This T cell receptor beta chain was sequenced during a study of cytomegalovirus exposure and HLA in healthy donors. At the level of the study: A prior analysis found around 110 million unique TCR beta sequences from some 190 million T cells. Of all 400 or so donors who were genotyped, roughly 81% belonged to the Caucasian-associated ancestry cluster. Points from the study as a whole: It was taken for granted in presence/absence analyses that sequencing depth across donors was roughly uniform.

The V and J ends lost 6 bases and 1 base respectively, with 15 bases between them. Germline V gene sequence: CDR1 SNHLY, CDR2 FYNNEI. The CDR3 consists of 15 residues. PCR employed 60 Vbeta and 13 Jbeta primers. Assay: immunoSEQ multiplex PCR; the TCRdb copy retains only in-frame clones and omits some. The sample gives 150,000 to 200,000 clones, 75% to 85% of which show up once; about 0.37% is in the top ten. As regards this clone: Its cognate antigen is unknown.

The sample was PBMCs. The origin of this receptor is a male donor in good health and CMV-seropositive. The V and J genes are TRBV2 and TRBJ2-5, with a tentative D call TRBD1 (6 bases). CDR3 in DNA: TGTGCCAGCAGCGGTAACGGACAGCCCCAAGAGACCCAGTACTTC. Its protein is CASSGNGQPQETQYF.